This T cell receptor (beta chain) was recovered during a study of T cells in Graves' hyperthyroidism and ophthalmopathy. Study summary: Prior to any treatment, at the point of initial diagnosis, peripheral blood was collected.

Study-level results: Expanded thyroid clonotypes (above 0.001) were mostly also found in blood.

For this clonotype: Its antigen is not identified. Relative to the germline gene, one junction end is altered; a read error may explain this.

Across 18 months, stable Graves' hyperthyroidism was marked by no progression to ophthalmopathy. Exclusion followed for patients with uncontrolled infection, other autoimmune disease, pregnancy or lactation. CDR1 LNHDA and CDR2 SQIVND come from the germline V gene (reference sequence). CDR3 length: 18 residues. There were TCR beta CDR3 regions amplified from RNA transcripts. First-round RT-PCR of the TCR CDR3 relied on the HTBI primer set. TCRdb passed the multiplex PCR reads through MiXCR, listing each CDR3 protein once. The table includes 550,000 to 600,000 distinct CDR3 sequences, 16% detected once.

The V call is TRBV19, the J call TRBJ2-3, with D possibly matching TRBD2 (6 bases). Input material: blood. This receptor was obtained from a woman aged 18-29 years with Graves' hyperthyroidism. CDR3 in DNA: TGTGCCAGTAGTGTAGACGGAGGGGTAGGTGGTTTAGTGGATACGCAGTATTTT. It translates to CASSVDGGVGGLVDTQYF.